Below, 32 T cell receptor beta chains from the same sample are listed, as sequenced in a study of PD-1 blockade in classical Hodgkin lymphoma. The table came from immunoSEQ multiplex PCR; TCRdb's copy has only in-frame clones and leaves some out. The sample shows around 21,000 clones, 76% of them seen only once. The time point was: cycle 4 day 1 (C4D1), after 6 weeks of nivolumab. Every patient had relapsed following autologous stem cell transplantation, and cohorts differed in brentuximab vedotin exposure. Sequencing used peripheral blood mononuclear cells (PBMCs), obtained before the fourth cycle of nivolumab. The receptors stem from a human donor with classical Hodgkin lymphoma.

In its sample, this clone is medium-sized (0.01 to 0.1%). J is TRBJ1-5 and V is TRBV28, with D unresolved. Looked up from germline, CDR1 is MDHEN and CDR2 is SYDVKM. V was shortened by 9 bases and J by 2 bases, with 11 bases between the two germline ends. The CDR3 spans 13 residues. CDR3 DNA: TGTGCCAGTCGAGAGGGCCGCAATCAGCCCCAGCATTTT. Its protein product is CASREGRNQPQHF.

The V gene is TRBV6-1, the J gene TRBJ2-7, with 11 bases aligning to TRBD1. Germline-derived CDR1 and CDR2 are MNHNS and SASEGT. The ends lost 2 bases at V and 4 bases at J; junction bases unmatched: 4. The CDR3 loop spans 15 amino acids. The CDR3 here is CASSESGTGGYEQYF. The CDR3 nucleotides are TGTGCCAGCAGTGAATCAGGGACAGGGGGGTACGAGCAGTACTTC.

The rearrangement uses TRBV18 and TRBJ1-4; 8 bases are shared with TRBD1. The germline V gene has CDR1 KGHSH and CDR2 LQKENI. The J segment lost 7 bases and the V segment lost 6 bases, leaving 10 bases of the junction unmatched. The CDR3 is 15 residues long. CDR3 nucleotides: TGTGCCAGCTCCCCAGACAGGGGTTATGGTGAAAAACTGTTTTTT. Translating it yields CASSPDRGYGEKLFF. The complete variable domain, with remaining parts taken from reference TRBV18 and TRBJ1-4, reads NAGVMQNPRHLVRRRGQEARLRCSPMKGHSHVYWYRQLPEEGLKFMVYLQKENIIDESGMPKERFSAEFPKEGPSILRIQQVVRGDSAAYFCASSPDRGYGEKLFFGSGTQLSVL.

This clone was recorded only once. The chain couples TRBV5-1 to TRBJ1-4, with TRBD1 as a possible D gene (5 bases). The CDR3 has 18 residues. Deletions cut 0 bases from V and 4 bases from J, with 19 bases between. Germline values: CDR1 SGHRS, CDR2 YFSETQ. The CDR3, as DNA: TGCGCCAGCAGCTTGGATGTCAGGGAAAGTTACGGTAATGAAAAACTGTTTTTT. Translation: CASSLDVRESYGNEKLFF.

The chain uses TRBV27 and TRBJ2-3; weak D call: TRBD1 (5 bases). CDR3 length: 14 amino acids. With 1 base removed from V and 6 bases from J, the gap between germline ends came to 11 bases. Germline loops: CDR1 MNHEY, CDR2 SMNVEV (reference sequence). CDR3 coding DNA: TGTGCCAGCAGTTTATGGCAGGGATCGGATACGCAGTATTTT. Residues: CASSLWQGSDTQYF.

This clone was seen only once. The chain is built from TRBV28 and TRBJ1-5; the D is unclear. The germline V gene has CDR1 MDHEN and CDR2 SYDVKM. Deletions cut 7 bases from V and 7 bases from J, with 11 bases between. The CDR3 runs to 12 residues. This chain's CDR3 is CASTENGQPQHF. The CDR3 nucleotides read TGTGCCAGCACCGAAAACGGGCAGCCCCAGCATTTT. Based on the CDR3 plus reference TRBV28 and TRBJ1-5, the full variable domain is DVKVTQSSRYLVKRTGEKVFLECVQDMDHENMFWYRQDPGLGLRLIYFSYDVKMKEKGDIPEGYSVSREKKERFSLILESASTNQTSMYLCASTENGQPQHFGDGTRLSIL.

The chain employs TRBV19 and TRBJ1-4; D not certain. This CDR3 is built from 13 residues. Germline V lookup: CDR1 LNHDA, CDR2 SQIVND (reference sequence). With 5 bases removed from V and 8 bases from J, the gap between germline ends came to 12 bases. CDR3 amino acids: CASSFLGSEKLFF. CDR3 nucleotide sequence: TGTGCCAGTAGTTTCCTAGGGAGCGAAAAACTGTTTTTT.

The genes are TRBV19 and TRBJ1-5; no clear D. Germline V gene sequence: CDR1 LNHDA, CDR2 SQIVND (reference sequence). Trimming took off 3 bases at V and 6 bases at J, with 6 bases between the two ends. The CDR3 covers 12 residues. This CDR3 reads CASSMLGQPQHF. DNA for the CDR3: TGTGCCAGTAGTATGCTGGGTCAGCCCCAGCATTTT. Supplemented by reference TRBV19 and TRBJ1-5, the full variable domain reads DGGITQSPKYLFRKEGQNVTLSCEQNLNHDAMYWYRQDPGQGLRLIYYSQIVNDFQKGDIAEGYSVSREKKESFPLTVTSAQKNPTAFYLCASSMLGQPQHFGDGTRLSIL.

The rearrangement uses TRBV19 and TRBJ1-2, with TRBD1 matching over 9 bases. V lost 7 bases and J lost 5; bases outside the gene matches: 8. In germline, CDR1 is LNHDA, CDR2 SQIVND (reference sequence). The CDR3 has 14 residues. The CDR3 region has the DNA TGTGCCAGTAAAGGGACAGGGATGAATTATGGCTACACCTTC. Protein sequence: CASKGTGMNYGYTF.

The count of this clone is one. DNA of the CDR3: TGTGCCAGCAGCCTAACAGGGCTGAGCTCTGGAAACACCATATATTTT. It encodes CASSLTGLSSGNTIYF. The chain uses TRBV9 and TRBJ1-3; D possibly corresponds to TRBD1 (6 bases). Germline assignment: CDR1 SGDLS and CDR2 YYNGEE. V shed 4 bases and J shed 0 bases, with 14 bases lying between them. This CDR3 contains 16 residues.

The rearrangement joins TRBV28 to TRBJ2-7; possibly TRBD2 for D (6 bases). Germline values: CDR1 MDHEN, CDR2 SYDVKM. V lost 5 bases and J 3 bases, leaving 14 bases between the germline ends. The CDR3 has 14 amino acids. For the CDR3, the DNA is TGTGCCAGCAGTGCGGAGGGGTTCGGCTACGAGCAGTACTTC. This gives the protein CASSAEGFGYEQYF. The full variable domain, completed using reference TRBV28 and TRBJ2-7, is DVKVTQSSRYLVKRTGEKVFLECVQDMDHENMFWYRQDPGLGLRLIYFSYDVKMKEKGDIPEGYSVSREKKERFSLILESASTNQTSMYLCASSAEGFGYEQYFGPGTRLTVT.

This clone has just one count. The chain is built from TRBV25-1 and TRBJ1-1, with 8 bases identical to TRBD1. Unmatched junction bases numbered 6, after V lost 5 bases and J lost 7 bases. Germline CDR1 MGHDK, CDR2 SYGVNS. The CDR3 loop spans 13 amino acids. CDR3 DNA sequence: TGTGCCAGCAGTTTCGGACAGGGCGGTGAAGCTTTCTTT. It codes for CASSFGQGGEAFF.

This clone was counted between two and nine times. The gene calls are TRBV19 and TRBJ2-1; 7 bases match TRBD2. J gave up 5 bases and V 7 bases, and 20 bases lay outside the gene matches. This CDR3 has 18 residues. Germline V gene data show CDR1 as LNHDA and CDR2 as SQIVND (reference sequence). The CDR3 loop reads CASTHSGTGRTTNNEQFF. As DNA, the CDR3 is TGTGCCAGTACCCACAGCGGGACCGGAAGGACCACTAACAATGAGCAGTTCTTC.

This chain connects TRBV21-1 to TRBJ1-1; the D call TRBD1 from the table was never checked on the DNA. TRBV21-1 constitutes a pseudogene. The CDR3 contains 11 residues. DNA of the CDR3: TGTGCCAGCAGCAGAAGGGGTGAAGCTTTCTTT. Protein product: CASSRRGEAFF.

There are a few counts of this clone. The J gene is TRBJ1-1, the V gene TRBV19; TRBD1 is a possible D gene (5 bases). The germline V gene has CDR1 LNHDA and CDR2 SQIVND (reference sequence). V was shortened by 7 bases and J by 4 bases, with 13 bases between the two germline ends. This CDR3 comprises 13 residues. The CDR3 sequence: CASKMGGTTEAFF. The CDR3 nucleotides read TGTGCCAGTAAAATGGGGGGGACCACTGAAGCTTTCTTT.

V and J are TRBV27 and TRBJ2-4; TRBD2 might be the D (6 bases). Germline assignment: CDR1 MNHEY and CDR2 SMNVEV (reference sequence). The CDR3 is 15 amino acids. Trimming left V 5 bases short and J 8 bases short, with 19 bases between. CDR3 nucleotide sequence: TGTGCCAGCAGTCCATTGGGGGGAGGCAGGGACATTCAGTACTTC. The encoded protein is CASSPLGGGRDIQYF.

The CDR3 DNA reads TGTGCCAGCAGCCCGTCTAGGTCCACGGTCGATGAGCAGTTCTTC. Its translation is CASSPSRSTVDEQFF. The genes are TRBV7-3 and TRBJ2-1; D uncertain. Germline V gene lookup returns CDR1 SGHTA and CDR2 FQGTGA. Trimming removed 5 bases at V and 8 bases at J, with 19 bases between. The CDR3 covers 15 residues.

The rearrangement joins TRBV9 to TRBJ1-2; TRBD1 aligns across 8 bases. The CDR3 sequence is 17 residues long. Trimming removed 0 bases from V and 1 base from J; junction bases left unmatched: 8. Germline V gene data show CDR1 as SGDLS and CDR2 as YYNGEE. The CDR3 DNA follows: TGTGCCAGCAGCGTAGCTGAGGGACAGGTAGATAACTATGGCTACACCTTC. Protein: CASSVAEGQVDNYGYTF.

V usage is TRBV19 and J usage is TRBJ1-4; 7 positions agree with TRBD1. Germline V gene lookup returns CDR1 LNHDA and CDR2 SQIVND (reference sequence). J gave up 8 bases and V 3 bases, and 9 bases lay outside the gene matches. This CDR3 is 15 amino acids long. The DNA for the CDR3 is TGTGCCAGTAGTATCGGTTGGACAGGCGGGGAAAAACTGTTTTTT. It is translated as CASSIGWTGGEKLFF.

This clone was counted a few times. This CDR3 reads CASSLLGLAGKGNTQYF. The DNA for the CDR3 is TGTGCCAGCAGCTTACTAGGACTAGCGGGAAAAGGGAATACGCAGTATTTT. The rearrangement uses TRBV7-6 and TRBJ2-3, with 12 bases matching TRBD2. V shed 2 bases and J 7 bases; nucleotides not matched to a gene: 10. Germline V gene data show CDR1 as SGHVS and CDR2 as FNYEAQ. This CDR3 has 17 amino acids.

The chain joins TRBV6-5 to TRBJ2-1; 7 bases map to TRBD1. After removal of 2 bases from V and 2 bases from J, the junction contained 3 bases not matched to a gene. The CDR3 spans 15 residues. Germline V gene lookup returns CDR1 MNHEY and CDR2 SVGAGI. In nucleotides, the CDR3 is TGTGCCAGCAGTTACAAGGGGGCTACCTACAATGAGCAGTTCTTC. Translated: CASSYKGATYNEQFF.

DNA of the CDR3: TGTGCCAGCAGCAGCGGGACAGGGTCCTCCTACGAGCAGTACGTC. The encoded protein is CASSSGTGSSYEQYV. J is TRBJ2-7 and V is TRBV7-8; 9 bases line up with TRBD1. Germline CDR1 is SGHVS and CDR2 is FQNEAQ. V gave up 5 bases and J gave up 0 bases; unmatched junction bases: 5. The CDR3 extends over 15 amino acids.

The CDR3 DNA is TGTGCCTGGAGTGCGCGGGGGGGGAACAATGAGCAGTTCTTC. Its translation is CAWSARGGNNEQFF. The rearrangement links TRBV30 to TRBJ2-1; 9 positions match TRBD2. V was pared by 1 base and J by 5 bases, with 3 bases of the junction left unmatched. CDR3 length: 14 amino acids. CDR1 and CDR2 from the germline V gene are GTSNPN and SVGIG (reference sequence). Full variable domain (outside the CDR3, taken from reference TRBV30 and TRBJ2-1): SQTIHQWPATLVQPVGSPLSLECTVEGTSNPNLYWYRQAAGRGLQLLFYSVGIGQISSEVPQNLSASRPQDRQFILSSKKLLLSDSGFYLCAWSARGGNNEQFFGPGTRLTVL.

The chain joins TRBV19 to TRBJ2-1; D not resolved. The CDR3 runs to 14 residues. In germline, CDR1 is LNHDA, CDR2 SQIVND (reference sequence). V was clipped by 6 bases and J by 0 bases, with 9 bases between them. The CDR3 reads CASSWLGSYNEQFF. CDR3 DNA: TGTGCCAGTAGCTGGCTGGGCTCCTACAATGAGCAGTTCTTC.

The V gene is TRBV28, the J gene TRBJ1-1, with TRBD1 matching 7 bases. In germline, CDR1 is MDHEN, CDR2 SYDVKM. The trim removed 5 bases at V and 2 bases at J, leaving 8 bases unmatched. This CDR3 comprises 15 residues. The CDR3 DNA reads TGTGCCAGCAGTCCGACGACAGGGTTCAACACTGAAGCTTTCTTT. The encoded protein is CASSPTTGFNTEAFF.

The chain carries TRBV5-4 and TRBJ2-3, with a weak D call TRBD2 (5 bases). The CDR3 runs to 16 residues. V shed 1 base and J shed 6 bases, with 18 bases lying between them. Germline CDR1 SGHNT, CDR2 YYREEE (reference sequence). CDR3 in DNA: TGTGCCAGCAGCTTGTCACCGGGGTTCGGTCCGGATACGCAGTATTTT. It yields the protein CASSLSPGFGPDTQYF.

The chain employs TRBV18 and TRBJ2-1; TRBD1 or TRBD2 may be the D gene (5 bases each). Trimming took off 3 bases at V and 10 bases at J, with 10 bases between the two ends. Germline V gene data show CDR1 as KGHSH and CDR2 as LQKENI. The CDR3 is 12 residues long. The DNA of the CDR3 is TGTGCCAGCTCACCGAACCGGGACGAGCAGTTCTTC. It is translated as CASSPNRDEQFF.

The chain combines TRBV18 with TRBJ1-3, with D possibly matching TRBD1 (5 bases). The ends were cut back, 0 bases at V and 0 bases at J, with 12 bases in the middle. The CDR3 totals 17 residues. CDR1 is KGHSH and CDR2 is LQKENI in the germline V gene. The CDR3 reads CASSPPGGGFSGNTIYF. As DNA, the CDR3 is TGTGCCAGCTCACCACCAGGCGGGGGTTTCTCTGGAAACACCATATATTTT.

This chain connects TRBV10-3 to TRBJ2-1; 10 bases agree with TRBD2. Germline V CDR1 and CDR2: ENHRY, SYGVKD. V lost 5 bases, J lost 3 bases, and 7 bases stayed unmatched. This CDR3 has 16 residues. The CDR3 DNA sequence: TGTGCCATCAGTCCGTATAGCGGGGGGATCTACAATGAGCAGTTCTTC. It is translated as CAISPYSGGIYNEQFF.

The chain combines TRBV7-3 with TRBJ1-1; 9 bases are shared with TRBD1. The CDR3 is 15 amino acids. CDR1 and CDR2 from the germline V gene are SGHTA and FQGTGA. J lost 1 base, V lost 5 bases, and 5 bases had no gene match. The chain's CDR3 is CASSPTGGPNTEAFF. DNA for the CDR3: TGTGCCAGCAGCCCAACAGGGGGCCCGAACACTGAAGCTTTCTTT.

The count of this clone is one. The chain carries TRBV9 and TRBJ2-1; the D gene could be TRBD1 or TRBD2 (6 bases each). Per germline, CDR1 SGDLS and CDR2 YYNGEE. This CDR3 is built from 16 residues. V gave up 4 bases and J gave up 6 bases, with 20 bases separating them. The CDR3 bases are TGTGCCAGCAGCTTAGGGGGGCTGTCGAAAACCAATGAGCAGTTCTTC. Its protein is CASSLGGLSKTNEQFF.

Within the sample, this clone is medium-sized. The chain employs TRBV4-1 and TRBJ1-2, with 7 bases that match TRBD1. The CDR3 is 15 residues long. V gave up 4 bases and J gave up 0 bases; unmatched junction bases: 5. CDR1 and CDR2 (germline): MGHRA, YSYEKL. The CDR3 reads CASSLQTGTNYGYTF. The CDR3 DNA is TGCGCCAGCAGCCTACAGACAGGGACTAACTATGGCTACACCTTC.